The 10 T cell receptor beta chains listed next were all sequenced from one sample in a study of T cells after yellow fever vaccination. TCRdb itself ran the 5' RACE reads through MiXCR, one entry per CDR3 protein. The sample gives around 600,000 distinct CDR3 sequences, around 12% of which show up once; about 15% is in the top ten. Here the sequenced sample was PBMCs, taken on the day of the yellow fever booster vaccination. The receptors originated from a man aged 25-40 years who received the YFV17D yellow fever vaccine.

V and J are TRBV19 and TRBJ2-2; D may match TRBD1 or TRBD2 (5 bases each). The CDR3 loop spans 15 amino acids. Per germline, CDR1 LNHDA and CDR2 SQIVND (reference sequence). Trimming left V 10 bases short and J 0 bases short, with 15 bases between. CDR3 coding DNA: TGTGCCACCTCCCTAGGGACCTCGAACACCGGGGAGCTGTTTTTT. Translating gives CATSLGTSNTGELFF.

The gene calls are TRBV5-6 and TRBJ1-5, with D perhaps matching TRBD1 (5 bases). V dropped 9 bases and J dropped 1 base, with 23 bases sitting between them. This CDR3 contains 17 residues. Germline CDR1 is SGHDT and CDR2 is YYEEEE. CDR3 DNA: TGTGCCATGAGCCCCGGGCGCGCCGGACACAGCAATCAGCCCCAGCATTTT. The encoded protein is CAMSPGRAGHSNQPQHF. The full variable domain, in which reference TRBV5-6 and TRBJ1-5 provide the parts outside the CDR3, is DAGVTQSPTHLIKTRGQQVTLRCSPKSGHDTVSWYQQALGQGPQFIFQYYEEEERQRGNFPDRFSGHQFPNYSSELNVNALLLGDSALYLCAMSPGRAGHSNQPQHFGDGTRLSIL.

In this sample, this clonotype turned up many times. The CDR3 reads CASSLDGGYSPLHF. CDR3 in DNA: TGTGCCAGCAGCTTGGACGGGGGCTATTCACCCCTCCACTTT. V gene TRBV5-5 combines with J gene TRBJ1-6; a weak D match, TRBD1 (6 bases). Germline assignment: CDR1 SGHKS and CDR2 YYEKEE (reference sequence). The CDR3 has 14 amino acids. The ends were cut back, 0 bases at V and 8 bases at J, with 9 bases in the middle.

This clonotype was seen only a few times. V usage is TRBV20-1 and J usage is TRBJ2-1; 11 bases are shared with TRBD2. This CDR3 contains 15 residues. Germline V CDR1 and CDR2: DFQATT, SNEGSKA (reference sequence). The V gene end was trimmed by 4 bases and the J gene end by 2 bases; junction bases not matched to a gene: 4. The DNA for the CDR3 is TGCAGTGCTATCCCTAGCGGGAGGACCTACAATGAGCAGTTCTTC. Translating gives CSAIPSGRTYNEQFF.

This clonotype showed up just a few times. The V and J genes are TRBV27 and TRBJ2-7; no firm D call. From germline, CDR1 is MNHEY and CDR2 SMNVEV (reference sequence). V lost 2 bases to trimming and J lost 6 bases, with 8 bases between them. The length of the CDR3 is 12 residues. The CDR3 loop reads CASSLIGFEQYF. The CDR3 coding sequence is TGTGCCAGCAGTTTAATCGGGTTCGAGCAGTACTTC.

The chain joins TRBV6-2 or TRBV6-3 to TRBJ2-2; TRBD2 matches at 12 bases. After removal of 5 bases from V and 4 bases from J, the junction contained 5 bases not matched to a gene. This CDR3 region has 16 residues. Germline V gene sequence: CDR1 MNHEY, CDR2 SVGEGT. The CDR3: CASSNGLAGFTGELFF. DNA for the CDR3: TGTGCCAGCAGTAACGGACTAGCGGGGTTCACCGGGGAGCTGTTTTTT.

This clonotype was seen repeatedly, ten times or more. Here the CDR3 DNA reads TGTGCCACCAGCAGAGAGGACCGCGCAGAAAACATTCAGTACTTC. As protein: CATSREDRAENIQYF. V and J are TRBV15 and TRBJ2-4, with D unresolved. Germline-derived CDR1 and CDR2 are LNHNV and YYDKDF (reference sequence). Trimming took 0 bases from V and 5 from J, leaving 11 bases between them. This CDR3 is built from 15 residues.

The J gene is TRBJ1-2, the V gene TRBV12-3 or TRBV12-4, with 7 bases aligning to TRBD1. The CDR3 is 13 amino acids. With V trimmed by 2 bases and J by 8 bases, 5 bases remained unmatched. CDR3: CASSLTKQGGYTF. Written as DNA, the CDR3 is TGTGCCAGCAGTTTAACGAAACAGGGGGGCTACACCTTC.

In this sample, this clonotype turned up a few times. V is TRBV28 and J is TRBJ2-7; D may be TRBD2 (6 bases). Between the trimmed V and J ends, which lost 4 bases and 2 bases, there was a span of 12 bases. The CDR3 sequence is 14 residues long. Per the germline V gene, CDR1 is MDHEN and CDR2 is SYDVKM. The CDR3 loop reads CASSSPGLPYEQYF. DNA of the CDR3: TGTGCCAGCAGTTCGCCGGGACTTCCCTACGAGCAGTACTTC.

This clonotype was counted between two and nine times. V usage is TRBV12-3 or TRBV12-4 and J usage is TRBJ2-5, with a tentative D call TRBD1 (5 bases). The CDR3 totals 13 residues. Trimming took off 3 bases at V and 5 bases at J, with 10 bases between the two ends. The CDR3 loop reads CASSFRVSETQYF. Here the CDR3 DNA reads TGTGCCAGCAGTTTCAGGGTGTCGGAGACCCAGTACTTC.